This T cell receptor beta chain was found in a study of blood T cell repertoires in COVID-19. Study-wide background: Acute and convalescent COVID-19 specimens originated in the United States, Italy and Spain. From T cells, B-cell-depleted T cells, or PBMCs came the material, which was cDNA or gDNA.

V was clipped by 4 bases and J by 10 bases; unmatched bases: 8. This CDR3 region has 13 residues. Germline V gene sequence: CDR1 KGHSH, CDR2 LQKENI. Original processing methods: Counts of nucleated cells, estimated from reference gene primer amplification, were obtained. The assay was immunoSEQ multiplex PCR, and TCRdb's table has in-frame clones only and misses some. V and J calls plus clone size are reproduced from that table; the DNA served to infer D and trimming. The sample gives 150,000 to 200,000 clones, 70% to 90% of which show up once; over 2.5% is in the top ten. The V gene is TRBV18, the J gene TRBJ1-1, with TRBD1 matching over 8 bases. This TCR was sampled from a man between 60 and 70 years old with acute or convalescent COVID-19. Sequencing was performed on peripheral blood. CDR3 DNA sequence: TGTGCCAGCTCACTGGACAGGGCGGAAGGAGCTTTCTTT. Its translation is CASSLDRAEGAFF.